What follows is one T cell receptor beta chain and its context. What it binds is not known. These data come from a study of OX40 agonist ivuxolimab in advanced cancers. Study outcomes and limitations: The investigators did not determine what antigen specificity the expanded peripheral T cells had. Partial responders receiving 0.1-3.0 mg/kg showed among the lowest clonal expansion.

The repertoire was sequenced with immunoSEQ multiplex PCR; TCRdb's copy has only in-frame clones and lacks some. This table has over 65,000 clones, about four fifths appearing once. Germline V lookup: CDR1 LNHDA, CDR2 SQIVND (reference sequence). Trimming removed 6 bases from V and 4 bases from J, with 14 bases in between. The CDR3 spans 14 residues. The source was CD4+ or CD8+ T cells sorted from blood, collected in a trial of the OX40 agonist ivuxolimab. This TCR was recovered from an adult with an advanced solid tumor such as melanoma, head and neck, liver or kidney cancer. The chain employs TRBV19 and TRBJ2-3, with D possibly TRBD1 on 6 matching bases. The CDR3 DNA sequence: TGTGCCAGTAGATCGACAGGTGGGGCAGATACGCAGTATTTT. It translates to CASRSTGGADTQYF.